This passage covers 2 T cell receptor beta chains from one sample sequenced in a study of T cells of healthy individuals. Via MiXCR, TCRdb re-called the 5' RACE reads, giving one row per CDR3 protein. The profile shows 53,000 or so distinct CDR3 sequences, approximately 15% of them singletons. These receptors were obtained from a human donor in good health.

V gene TRBV19 combines with J gene TRBJ2-4; D is unclear. This CDR3 is 11 amino acids long. Germline V gene sequence: CDR1 LNHDA, CDR2 SQIVND (reference sequence). V was shortened by 3 bases and J by 5 bases, with 2 bases between the two germline ends. CDR3 region: CASSMENIQYF. The CDR3 DNA is TGTGCCAGTAGTATGGAAAACATTCAGTACTTC.

This clonotype came up a few times. V gene TRBV5-1 combines with J gene TRBJ2-4, with a weak D call TRBD1 (5 bases). There are 18 residues in the CDR3. Trimming removed 4 bases from V and 1 base from J, with 21 bases in between. Germline CDR1 reads SGHRS; CDR2 reads YFSETQ. The CDR3 protein is CASSGRVLTGPAKNIQYF. The CDR3 DNA follows: TGCGCCAGCAGCGGACGGGTTCTAACAGGTCCGGCCAAAAACATTCAGTACTTC.